This TCR beta chain derives from a study of persistence of HIV-infected CD4 T cells. This was the immunoSEQ version 4 assay in survey mode. Data came from immunoSEQ multiplex PCR; TCRdb stores just in-frame clones and leaves some out. The repertoire consists of roughly 60,000 clones, with 70% to 75% occurring once and the leading ten covering more than 1.5%. Comments on this clone: As yet, its antigen is unknown.

CDR1 ENHRY and CDR2 SYGVKD come from the germline V gene. J was trimmed by 0 bases and V by 2 bases; bases with no gene match: 4. This CDR3 is 16 amino acids long. The stimulus was an HIV-1 Gag 15-mer peptide pool, 1 ug/peptide/mL. Sorted nonresponding memory CD4+ T cells were CD40L-negative, CD69-negative, CD45RO-high. The source is an adult man with HIV who was CMV-seropositive. The genes are TRBV10-3 and TRBJ1-3, with TRBD1 matching 7 bases. Sequenced material: CD4+ T cells sorted from PBMCs after roughly 19-hour stimulation, taken from a patient who received antiretroviral therapy. Written as DNA, the CDR3 is TGTGCCATCAGTGAGCCCTCAGGGGGCTCTGGAAACACCATATATTTT. It translates to CAISEPSGGSGNTIYF.